This passage covers 3 T cell receptor beta chains from one sample sequenced in a study of CD8 T cells in ankylosing spondylitis. TCRdb re-called the 5' RACE reads through MiXCR, storing one row per CDR3 protein. This sample has roughly 100,000 distinct CDR3 sequences; roughly 8.3% occur once, and the top ten carry 9.9%. Sequencing was performed on blood, either unsorted or a sorted T cell fraction (not recorded which). The receptor set was obtained from a male donor with ankylosing spondylitis or in good health (not recorded which).

This clonotype was detected ten times or more. The genes are TRBV12-3 or TRBV12-4 and TRBJ1-5, with no clear D. V lost 3 bases, J lost 7 bases, and 13 bases lay in between. The CDR3 is 14 amino acids. The CDR3 nucleotides read TGTGCCAGCAGTTTTAGGTCCGGACGACAGCCCCAGCATTTT. It specifies CASSFRSGRQPQHF.

In this sample, this clonotype turned up many times. The V gene is TRBV19, the J gene TRBJ2-2; TRBD1 or TRBD2 may be the D gene (5 bases each). The V end was cut by 11 bases, the J end by 6 bases, with 25 bases between. Germline CDR1 is LNHDA and CDR2 is SQIVND (reference sequence). The length of the CDR3 is 16 residues. CDR3 sequence (DNA): TGTGCCGGCAAAAGGGGCCGCGATGGAGGCTCCGGGGAGCTGTTTTTT. It yields the protein CAGKRGRDGGSGELFF.

This clonotype was picked up many times. This chain joins TRBV20-1 and TRBJ2-7, with a possible D match to TRBD1 (6 bases). Germline loops: CDR1 DFQATT, CDR2 SNEGSKA (reference sequence). V dropped 5 bases and J dropped 0 bases, with 11 bases sitting between them. This CDR3 is 13 amino acids long. The CDR3 DNA follows: TGCAGTGCTTCAGGGGTTAGCTCCTACGAGCAGTACTTC. Protein sequence: CSASGVSSYEQYF.